A selection of T cell receptor beta chains follows, all from one sample in a study of blood T cell repertoires in COVID-19. Sequencing used immunoSEQ multiplex PCR; TCRdb keeps in-frame clones, though not all of them. Of fewer than 400,000 clones listed, almost 90% are singletons. Sequencing was done on a sample of peripheral blood. These receptors came from a woman aged 25-40 years with COVID-19, enrolled during active disease. CDR3s include the opening cysteine and the closing phenylalanine or tryptophan. The D gene is left open where the match is weak. Rows give clone size only sometimes, using once, few, many, or a class for an expanded clone.

TRBJ1-1	NA	NA	TRBV28	CASSLPGGWGEAFF	TGTGCCAGCAGTTTGCCAGGAGGCTGGGGTGAAGCTTTCTTT
TRBJ1-5	NA	TRBD1	TRBV24-1	CATSDFGQGSNQPQHF	TGTGCCACCAGTGATTTCGGACAGGGAAGCAATCAGCCCCAGCATTTT
TRBJ2-7	NA	NA	TRBV25-1	CASSDPLGQHEQYF	TGTGCCAGCAGTGATCCTTTGGGACAACACGAGCAGTACTTC
TRBJ2-7	NA	NA	TRBV28	CATEGGGSAYEQYF	TGTGCCACTGAGGGTGGGGGGAGTGCCTACGAGCAGTACTTC
TRBJ1-1	NA	TRBD1	TRBV4-2	CASSQDRTGGWTEAFF	TGTGCCAGCAGCCAAGATCGGACAGGGGGTTGGACTGAAGCTTTCTTT
TRBJ2-7	once	NA	TRBV5-6	CASSQGGGSYEQYF	TGTGCCAGCAGCCAGGGGGGCGGCTCCTACGAGCAGTACTTC
TRBJ1-4	NA	NA	TRBV10-1	CASGGSGEKLFF	TGCGCCAGCGGAGGGTCCGGTGAAAAACTGTTTTTT
TRBJ2-2	once	TRBD2	TRBV11-2	CASSSGLASTGELFF	TGTGCCAGCAGCTCGGGACTAGCATCCACCGGGGAGCTGTTTTTT
TRBJ2-7	NA	TRBD2	TRBV30	CAWSGASGSFYEQYF	TGTGCCTGGAGTGGGGCTAGCGGGAGTTTCTACGAGCAGTACTTC
TRBJ2-5	NA	TRBD1	TRBV6-1	CASSDPGQVQETQYF	TGTGCCAGCAGTGATCCGGGACAGGTGCAAGAGACCCAGTACTTC
TRBJ2-6	NA	NA	TRBV10-3	CAISAQDFSGANVLTF	TGTGCCATCAGTGCGCAGGATTTCTCTGGGGCCAACGTCCTGACTTTC
TRBJ2-3	NA	NA	TRBV5-1	CASSLAQETDTQYF	TGCGCCAGCAGCTTGGCACAGGAGACAGATACGCAGTATTTT
TRBJ1-5	NA	NA	TRBV6-6	CASSYGQKQHF	TGTGCCAGCAGTTACGGACAGAAGCAGCATTTT
TRBJ1-4	once	NA	TRBV2	CASSVFEKLFF	TGTGCCAGCAGTGTCTTCGAAAAACTGTTTTTT
TRBJ2-7	NA	NA	TRBV11-3	CASSYDEDSEQYF	TGTGCCAGCAGCTATGATGAAGACTCCGAGCAGTACTTC
TRBJ2-3	NA	TRBD2	TRBV28	CASSWGGDTQYF	TGTGCCAGCAGTTGGGGGGGGGATACGCAGTATTTT
TRBJ1-2	NA	NA	TRBV7-9	CASSPKNTGYGYTF	TGTGCCAGCAGCCCAAAAAATACGGGCTATGGCTACACCTTC
TRBJ2-2	NA	TRBD1	TRBV7-3	CASSSQTGLNTGELFF	TGTGCCAGCAGCTCACAGACAGGGTTGAACACCGGGGAGCTGTTTTTT
TRBJ1-2	NA	TRBD1	TRBV27	CASSGQGWGYTF	TGTGCCAGTTCCGGACAGGGCTGGGGCTACACCTTC
TRBJ2-1	NA	TRBD2	TRBV25-1	CASSPRGSGRRNEQFF	TGTGCCAGCAGCCCCCGGGGGAGCGGGAGGCGCAATGAGCAGTTCTTC
TRBJ2-1	NA	NA	TRBV14	CASSRMTESSYNEQFF	TGTGCCAGCAGCCGAATGACTGAGAGCTCCTACAATGAGCAGTTCTTC
TRBJ2-7	NA	NA	TRBV5-5	CASSRGYEQYF	TGTGCCAGCAGTCGGGGATACGAGCAGTACTTC
TRBJ2-5	NA	NA	TRBV7-2	CASSLVSGAVETQYF	TGTGCCAGCAGCTTAGTTTCTGGGGCCGTGGAGACCCAGTACTTC
TRBJ2-1	NA	TRBD2	TRBV5-1	CASSLELAGHKYNEQFF	TGCGCCAGCAGCTTGGAACTAGCGGGACACAAATACAATGAGCAGTTCTTC
TRBJ1-4	NA	TRBD1	TRBV19	CASSIGTANEKLFF	TGTGCCAGTAGTATTGGGACAGCTAATGAAAAACTGTTTTTT
TRBJ1-2	NA	NA	TRBV7-9	CASSLLGGLSPTGGYGYTF	TGTGCCAGCAGCCTCCTCGGGGGATTGAGCCCAACCGGTGGCTATGGCTACACCTTC
TRBJ1-2	few	TRBD1	TRBV5-4	CASSFKRTGDNYGYTF	TGTGCCAGCAGCTTTAAACGGACAGGGGATAACTATGGCTACACCTTC
TRBJ1-6	few	TRBD1	TRBV30	CAWTPSGGYNSPLHF	TGTGCCTGGACACCCTCAGGGGGTTATAATTCACCCCTCCACTTT
TRBJ1-2	once	TRBD1	TRBV5-1	CASSFLPAEGANYGYTF	TGCGCCAGCAGCTTTCTCCCCGCGGAGGGGGCGAACTATGGCTACACCTTC
TRBJ2-3	NA	TRBD2	TRBV30	CAWTVSGSATDTQYF	TGTGCCTGGACTGTTAGCGGGAGCGCCACAGATACGCAGTATTTT
TRBJ2-5	once	NA	TRBV28	CASTLGGILTGETQYF	TGTGCCAGTACTTTGGGGGGAATTTTGACGGGAGAGACCCAGTACTTC
TRBJ1-4	NA	TRBD1	TRBV19	CASRGTAATNEKLFF	TGTGCCAGTCGCGGGACAGCCGCAACTAATGAAAAACTGTTTTTT
TRBJ2-7	NA	NA	TRBV27	CASSLYRDHGEQYF	TGTGCCAGCAGTTTGTACAGGGATCATGGCGAGCAGTACTTC
TRBJ1-5	few	NA	TRBV3-1/TRBV3-2	CASSQGGGTPQHF	TGTGCCAGCAGCCAAGGGGGGGGGACGCCCCAGCATTTT
TRBJ2-7	once	NA	TRBV19	CASSFGTPGSGYEQYF	TGTGCCAGTAGTTTCGGGACACCCGGCTCCGGCTACGAGCAGTACTTC
TRBJ1-1	few	NA	TRBV6-2/TRBV6-3	CASSTPKTDRTRKTEAFF	TGTGCCAGCAGTACTCCTAAAACGGACAGAACAAGAAAGACTGAAGCTTTCTTT
TRBJ1-5	NA	TRBD1	TRBV19	CGTSGQGGGNQPQHF	TGTGGAACCTCAGGACAGGGCGGGGGCAATCAGCCCCAGCATTTT
TRBJ1-2	NA	TRBD1	TRBV19	CASSMLGQGSGYTF	TGTGCCAGTAGTATGTTGGGACAGGGTAGTGGCTACACCTTC
TRBJ2-2	NA	NA	TRBV6-5	CASTDSANTGELFF	TGTGCCAGCACGGACAGTGCGAACACCGGGGAGCTGTTTTTT
TRBJ1-1	NA	NA	TRBV10-3	CATFRGANTEAFF	TGTGCCACCTTTCGGGGGGCGAACACTGAAGCTTTCTTT
TRBJ2-3	NA	NA	TRBV18	CASSRDPGGTDTQYF	TGTGCCAGCTCACGAGACCCGGGGGGCACAGATACGCAGTATTTT
TRBJ1-2	NA	NA	TRBV3-1/TRBV3-2	CASSRSGGYGYTF	TGTGCCAGCAGCCGCTCCGGGGGTTATGGCTACACCTTC
TRBJ1-1	NA	NA	TRBV10-3	CAISGTTTGGNTEAFF	TGTGCCATCAGTGGGACCACGACCGGGGGGAACACTGAAGCTTTCTTT
TRBJ2-7	NA	TRBD2	TRBV2	CASSELRTSALYEQYF	TGTGCCAGCAGTGAATTGAGGACTAGCGCGCTCTACGAGCAGTACTTC
TRBJ1-2	NA	TRBD1	TRBV10-3	CAISSGTGFYGYTF	TGTGCCATCAGTTCCGGGACAGGATTTTATGGCTACACCTTC
TRBJ2-7	NA	NA	TRBV7-9	CASSLQGGQGEQYF	TGTGCCAGCAGCTTACAGGGGGGTCAGGGGGAGCAGTACTTC
TRBJ1-4	NA	NA	TRBV4-1	CASSVGLTNEKLFF	TGCGCCAGCAGCGTGGGACTGACTAATGAAAAACTGTTTTTT
TRBJ2-2	NA	TRBD2	TRBV7-2	CASSSQPLAGGLPGGELFF	TGTGCCAGCAGCTCCCAACCACTAGCGGGAGGACTCCCGGGGGGGGAGCTGTTTTTT
TRBJ1-1	once	NA	TRBV12-5	CASGSYRVVGLTEAFF	TGTGCTAGTGGTTCCTACAGGGTCGTGGGGTTAACTGAAGCTTTCTTT
TRBJ2-1	NA	NA	TRBV2	CASSAFPQVGSEQFF	TGTGCCAGCAGTGCTTTTCCACAGGTGGGAAGCGAGCAGTTCTTC
TRBJ1-1	once	NA	TRBV5-4	CASRLAAGNTEAFF	TGTGCCAGCAGGCTCGCGGCGGGAAACACTGAAGCTTTCTTT
TRBJ1-5	NA	TRBD1	TRBV19	CASSGQGLGQPQHF	TGTGCCAGTAGTGGACAGGGATTAGGTCAGCCCCAGCATTTT
TRBJ2-1	NA	TRBD2	TRBV3-1/TRBV3-2	CASRGAPGTSGRARYNEQFF	TGTGCCAGCAGGGGGGCCCCAGGGACTAGCGGGAGGGCCCGCTACAATGAGCAGTTCTTC
TRBJ2-3	NA	TRBD2	TRBV29-1	CSVISGSRYF	TGCAGCGTGATAAGCGGGAGTAGGTATTTT
TRBJ1-2	few	TRBD1	TRBV30	CAWGTGGRGYTF	TGTGCCTGGGGGACAGGGGGCCGGGGCTACACCTTC
TRBJ2-7	NA	NA	TRBV7-8	CASSWVERYEQYF	TGTGCCAGCAGCTGGGTCGAGAGGTACGAGCAGTACTTC
TRBJ1-2	NA	NA	TRBV28	CATTLGGLRGYTF	TGTGCCACCACATTGGGGGGGCTGAGAGGCTACACCTTC